The source of this T cell receptor (beta chain) is a study of T cell responses to AZD1222 COVID-19 vaccine. The method was immunoSEQ multiplex PCR; TCRdb's version includes in-frame clones alone and lacks a portion of them. The sample carries under 50,000 clones, roughly 78% recorded once. The study, taken as a whole, reports: Spike-specific TCR repertoires showed rising breadth and depth after two AZD1222 doses.

Germline CDR1 KGHDR, CDR2 SFDVKD. The CDR3 is made up of 15 amino acids. The J segment lost 0 bases and the V segment lost 2 bases, leaving 2 bases of the junction unmatched. Comment on this clone: Its antigen is still unknown.

The chain joins TRBV24-1 to TRBJ2-5; 7 nucleotides line up with TRBD1. The sequenced sample was peripheral blood, obtained 28 days after the second dose of the MenACWY control vaccine. The sequence derives from an adult who received the MenACWY meningococcal vaccine as a control. CDR3 nucleotides: TGTGCCACCAGTGATTCGGACAGGTACCAAGAGACCCAGTACTTC. Protein product: CATSDSDRYQETQYF.